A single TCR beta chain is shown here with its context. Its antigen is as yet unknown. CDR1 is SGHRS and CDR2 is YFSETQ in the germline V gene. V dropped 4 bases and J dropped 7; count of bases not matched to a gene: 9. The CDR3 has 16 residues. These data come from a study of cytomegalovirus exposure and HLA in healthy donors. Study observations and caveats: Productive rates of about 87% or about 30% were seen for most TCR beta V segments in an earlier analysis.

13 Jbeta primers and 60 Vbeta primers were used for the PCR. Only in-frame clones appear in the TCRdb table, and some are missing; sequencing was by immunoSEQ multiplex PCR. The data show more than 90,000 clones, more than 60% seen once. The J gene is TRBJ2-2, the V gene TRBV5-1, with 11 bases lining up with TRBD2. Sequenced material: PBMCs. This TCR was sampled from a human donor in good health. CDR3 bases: TGCGCCAGCAGCCTACTAGCGGGAGTTGTCAGCGGGGAGCTGTTTTTT. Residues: CASSLLAGVVSGELFF.